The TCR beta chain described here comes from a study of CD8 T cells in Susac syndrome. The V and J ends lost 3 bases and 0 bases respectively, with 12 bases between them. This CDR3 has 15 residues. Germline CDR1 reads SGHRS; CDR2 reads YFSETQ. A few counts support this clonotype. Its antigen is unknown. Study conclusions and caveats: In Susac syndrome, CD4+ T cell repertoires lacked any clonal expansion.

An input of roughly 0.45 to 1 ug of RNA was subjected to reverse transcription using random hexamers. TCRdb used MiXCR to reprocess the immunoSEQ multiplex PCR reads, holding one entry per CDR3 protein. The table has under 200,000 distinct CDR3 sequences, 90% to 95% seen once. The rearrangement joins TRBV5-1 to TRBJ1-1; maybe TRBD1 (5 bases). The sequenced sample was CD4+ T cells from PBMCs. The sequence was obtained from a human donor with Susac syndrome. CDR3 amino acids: CASSWGSAVNTEAFF. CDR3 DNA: TGCGCCAGCAGCTGGGGGTCGGCGGTGAACACTGAAGCTTTCTTT.